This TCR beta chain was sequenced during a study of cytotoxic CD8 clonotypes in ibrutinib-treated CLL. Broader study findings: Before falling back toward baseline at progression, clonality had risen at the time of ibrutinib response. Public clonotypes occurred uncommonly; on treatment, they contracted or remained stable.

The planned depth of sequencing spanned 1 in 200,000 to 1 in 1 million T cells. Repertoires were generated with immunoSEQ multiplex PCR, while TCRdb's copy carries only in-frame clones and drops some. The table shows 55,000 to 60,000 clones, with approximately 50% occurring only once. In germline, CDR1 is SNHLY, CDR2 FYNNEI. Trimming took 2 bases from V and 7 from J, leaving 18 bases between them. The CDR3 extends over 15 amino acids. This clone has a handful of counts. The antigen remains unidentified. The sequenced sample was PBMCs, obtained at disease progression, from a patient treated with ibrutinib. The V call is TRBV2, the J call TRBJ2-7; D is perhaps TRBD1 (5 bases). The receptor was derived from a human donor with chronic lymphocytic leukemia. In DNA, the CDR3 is TGTGCCAGCAGTGAAAGACAGCCGCTCTACGCAGAGCAGTACTTC. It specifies CASSERQPLYAEQYF.